These T cell receptor beta chains were read from a single sample in a study of T cells in Graves' hyperthyroidism and ophthalmopathy. TCRdb independently ran MiXCR on the multiplex PCR reads; one entry per CDR3 protein. The repertoire holds around 530,000 distinct CDR3 sequences, with about a sixth as singletons. The sample consisted of blood. These TCRs come from a woman younger than 35 with Graves' ophthalmopathy. CDR3s include the opening cysteine and the closing phenylalanine or tryptophan. The D gene is left open where the match is weak. The size of a clone is reported for some rows only, either as once, few or many, or as a class for expanded clones.

-,TRBV3-1,TRBJ1-2,many,CASSQDAVAVYGYTF,TGTGCCAGCAGCCAAGATGCAGTCGCCGTCTATGGCTACACCTTC
-,TRBV28,TRBJ1-1,many,CASSFRDSHLTGQDTEAFF,TGTGCCAGCAGTTTTCGCGACTCCCACTTGACAGGCCAGGACACTGAAGCTTTCTTT
-,TRBV3-1,TRBJ2-4,many,CASSQEQGAKNIQYF,TGTGCCAGCAGCCAAGAACAGGGAGCCAAAAACATTCAGTACTTC
-,TRBV6-4,TRBJ2-3,-,CASPRGETAGFITDTQYF,TGTGCCAGCCCCCGAGGAGAGACAGCCGGCTTTATTACAGATACGCAGTATTTT
-,TRBV7-8,TRBJ2-3,many,CASSLEYTQYF,TGTGCCAGCAGCTTAGAGTATACGCAGTATTTT
TRBD2,TRBV2,TRBJ2-2,-,CASSDLGGTGELFF,TGTGCCAGCAGCGACCTCGGGGGGACCGGGGAGCTGTTTTTT
TRBD2,TRBV11-2,TRBJ2-2,-,CASRGPSGRTDGELFF,TGTGCCAGCAGGGGACCTAGCGGGAGAACGGACGGGGAGCTGTTTTTT
-,TRBV7-9,TRBJ2-1,-,CASSLALGTPFGSSEQFF,TGTGCCAGCAGCTTAGCGCTCGGGACTCCATTTGGGTCGTCTGAGCAGTTCTTC
-,TRBV5-5,TRBJ1-6,many,CASSLQGNNSPLHF,TGTGCCAGCAGCTTGCAGGGAAACAATTCACCCCTCCACTTT
TRBD1,TRBV5-1,TRBJ2-2,-,CASGVQGASTGELFF,TGCGCCAGCGGCGTACAGGGGGCGAGCACCGGGGAGCTGTTTTTT
-,TRBV30,TRBJ2-7,few,CAWSVGGNTYEQYF,TGTGCCTGGAGTGTAGGAGGGAACACCTACGAGCAGTACTTC
TRBD1,TRBV12-3/TRBV12-4,TRBJ1-2,many,CASSVGTGYGYTF,TGTGCCAGCAGCGTTGGGACAGGGTATGGCTACACCTTC
-,TRBV20-1,TRBJ2-5,many,CSASGASDGETQYF,TGCAGTGCTAGCGGGGCTAGCGACGGGGAGACCCAGTACTTC
-,TRBV28,TRBJ2-1,many,CAAFSAPSYNEQFF,TGTGCCGCATTTAGCGCACCCTCCTACAATGAGCAGTTCTTC
TRBD1,TRBV6-1,TRBJ1-1,-,CASSEQGASEAFF,TGTGCCAGCAGTGAGCAGGGGGCATCTGAAGCTTTCTTT
-,TRBV20-1,TRBJ2-1,-,CSARVPLGLVPNEQFF,TGCAGTGCTAGAGTACCCCTTGGCCTAGTCCCCAATGAGCAGTTCTTC
TRBD2,TRBV20-1,TRBJ2-7,many,CSAGTLAGVYEQYF,TGCAGTGCGGGAACGCTAGCGGGGGTCTACGAGCAGTACTTC
-,TRBV27,TRBJ2-7,-,CASSLLGPGKTYEQYF,TGTGCCAGCAGTTTACTTGGTCCGGGTAAAACCTACGAGCAGTACTTC
TRBD1,TRBV5-1,TRBJ2-7,many,CASSPTGTVSYEQYF,TGCGCCAGCAGCCCGACCGGGACAGTTTCCTACGAGCAGTACTTC
TRBD2,TRBV28,TRBJ2-1,many,CASSPLRTSGSRDEQFF,TGTGCCAGCAGTCCCCTTCGGACTAGCGGGAGTCGGGATGAGCAGTTCTTC
TRBD1,TRBV7-2,TRBJ2-3,few,CASSPGTGGPTDTQYF,TGTGCCAGCAGCCCAGGGACAGGGGGCCCCACAGATACGCAGTATTTT
-,TRBV29-1,TRBJ1-1,-,CSVGGGGSGTEAFF,TGCAGCGTTGGCGGTGGGGGCTCAGGCACTGAAGCTTTCTTT
-,TRBV30,TRBJ1-1,many,CAWSDKGRWLQEAFF,TGTGCCTGGAGTGATAAGGGCAGATGGCTGCAGGAAGCTTTCTTT
-,TRBV3-1,TRBJ2-1,few,CASSQLGQGPINEQFF,TGTGCCAGCAGCCAATTGGGTCAGGGGCCTATCAATGAGCAGTTCTTC
TRBD2,TRBV24-1,TRBJ2-2,few,CATSGASGRENTGELFF,TGTGCCACCAGTGGCGCTAGCGGGAGAGAGAACACCGGGGAGCTGTTTTTT
TRBD1,TRBV28,TRBJ2-4,many,CASRGTGSYIQYF,TGTGCCAGTCGCGGGACAGGTAGCTACATTCAGTACTTC
TRBD2,TRBV6-2/TRBV6-3,TRBJ2-3,-,CASTSSGTIPSPDTQYF,TGTGCCAGCACTTCCTCCGGGACTATTCCTTCCCCAGATACGCAGTATTTT
TRBD2,TRBV18,TRBJ2-7,-,CASSPIGAGVLPYEQYF,TGTGCCAGCTCACCAATAGGAGCGGGAGTTTTGCCCTACGAGCAGTACTTC
TRBD1,TRBV5-1,TRBJ2-3,few,CASSLAWTGSTDTQYF,TGCGCCAGCAGCTTGGCCTGGACAGGGAGCACAGATACGCAGTATTTT
-,TRBV2,TRBJ1-1,-,CGGGFYTEAFF,TGTGGGGGGGGTTTCTACACTGAAGCTTTCTTT
-,TRBV7-9,TRBJ2-1,many,CASSFPGPSISYNEQFF,TGTGCCAGCAGCTTCCCCGGACCGTCGATATCCTACAATGAGCAGTTCTTC
-,TRBV28,TRBJ2-5,many,CASGTDGSIQETQYF,TGTGCCAGTGGGACGGACGGATCAATCCAAGAGACCCAGTACTTC
-,TRBV27,TRBJ1-1,many,CASSPFLDTEAFF,TGTGCCAGCAGTCCCTTTCTGGACACTGAAGCTTTCTTT
TRBD2,TRBV5-1,TRBJ2-3,many,CASSLGAGDTDTQYF,TGCGCCAGCAGCTTAGGCGCGGGGGACACAGATACGCAGTATTTT
TRBD1,TRBV19,TRBJ1-1,few,CAARQGGKENTEAFF,TGTGCAGCCCGACAGGGAGGTAAAGAGAACACTGAAGCTTTCTTT
TRBD2,TRBV20-1,TRBJ2-1,many,CSARTSGRGNEQFF,TGCAGTGCTAGAACTAGCGGGAGAGGGAATGAGCAGTTCTTC
-,TRBV28,TRBJ1-5,many,CASSFIRREQPQHF,TGTGCCAGCAGTTTCATCAGGAGAGAGCAGCCCCAGCATTTT
-,TRBV6-2/TRBV6-3,TRBJ2-6,-,CASSRLTSSGANVLTF,TGTGCCAGCAGCAGACTTACTAGCTCTGGGGCCAACGTCCTGACTTTC
TRBD1,TRBV6-1,TRBJ2-7,-,CASSKTGVVYEQYF,TGTGCCAGCAGTAAGACAGGGGTCGTCTACGAGCAGTACTTC
-,TRBV30,TRBJ2-7,many,CACTEAYEQYF,TGTGCCTGTACGGAGGCCTACGAGCAGTACTTC
-,TRBV12-3/TRBV12-4,TRBJ1-2,many,CASSLGRNYGYTF,TGTGCCAGCAGTTTGGGCAGAAACTATGGCTACACCTTC
TRBD2,TRBV13,TRBJ2-3,many,CASSPLAGADTQYF,TGTGCCAGCAGCCCCCTAGCGGGAGCAGATACGCAGTATTTT
TRBD2,TRBV4-1,TRBJ2-5,-,CASSEGTSGPHQETQYF,TGCGCCAGCAGCGAAGGTACTAGCGGACCCCACCAAGAGACCCAGTACTTC
TRBD2,TRBV4-1,TRBJ2-1,few,CASSLRLAGTSYNEQFF,TGCGCCAGCAGCCTGCGATTAGCGGGAACGTCCTACAATGAGCAGTTCTTC
-,TRBV5-1,TRBJ2-3,many,CASKSEGATDTQYF,TGCGCCAGCAAGTCGGAGGGAGCCACAGATACGCAGTATTTT
TRBD1,TRBV20-1,TRBJ1-1,-,CSARRHRGVNTEAFF,TGCAGTGCTAGAAGGCACAGGGGGGTGAACACTGAAGCTTTCTTT
-,TRBV28,TRBJ1-1,-,CASSLWGITEAFF,TGTGCCAGCAGTTTATGGGGCATCACTGAAGCTTTCTTT
TRBD2,TRBV20-1,TRBJ2-1,-,CSARVAGGAYNEQFF,TGCAGTGCTAGAGTGGCGGGAGGGGCATACAATGAGCAGTTCTTC
TRBD2,TRBV12-3/TRBV12-4,TRBJ2-5,-,CASSPPLASGGGEETQYF,TGTGCCAGCAGTCCCCCGTTGGCTAGCGGGGGGGGGGAAGAGACCCAGTACTTC
TRBD2,TRBV6-5,TRBJ2-4,many,CASSYSGTSGVKNIQYF,TGTGCCAGCAGTTACTCTGGGACTAGCGGGGTTAAAAACATTCAGTACTTC
-,TRBV30,TRBJ1-2,few,CACLGRYRGYTF,TGTGCCTGTCTCGGGAGATATCGGGGCTACACCTTC
-,TRBV2,TRBJ1-5,many,CASSVGVGNQPQHF,TGTGCCAGCAGTGTTGGAGTCGGTAATCAGCCCCAGCATTTT
-,TRBV20-1,TRBJ1-2,few,CSVSPTAEDYGYTF,TGCAGTGTATCCCCGACAGCCGAGGATTATGGCTACACCTTC
-,TRBV6-1,TRBJ1-1,many,CASSGMNTEAFF,TGTGCCAGCAGTGGGATGAACACTGAAGCTTTCTTT
-,TRBV27,TRBJ1-1,many,CASSFSGYTNTEAFF,TGTGCCAGCAGTTTTTCGGGCTATACTAACACTGAAGCTTTCTTT
-,TRBV25-1,TRBJ2-7,-,CASSELGGYEQYF,TGTGCCAGCAGTGAATTAGGGGGCTACGAGCAGTACTTC